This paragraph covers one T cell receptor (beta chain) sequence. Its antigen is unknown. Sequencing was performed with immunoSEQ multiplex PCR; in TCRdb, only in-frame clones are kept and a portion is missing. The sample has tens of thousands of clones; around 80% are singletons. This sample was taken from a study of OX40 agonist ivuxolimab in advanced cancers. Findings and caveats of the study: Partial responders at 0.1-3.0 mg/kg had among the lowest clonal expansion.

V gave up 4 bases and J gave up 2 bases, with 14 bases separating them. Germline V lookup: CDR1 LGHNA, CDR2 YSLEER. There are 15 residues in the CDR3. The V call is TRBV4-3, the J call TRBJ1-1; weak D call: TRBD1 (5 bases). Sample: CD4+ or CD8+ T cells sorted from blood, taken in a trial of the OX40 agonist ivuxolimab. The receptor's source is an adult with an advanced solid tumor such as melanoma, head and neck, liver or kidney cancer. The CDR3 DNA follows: TGCGCCAGCAGCCCGGGACTCAACCTAAACACTGAAGCTTTCTTT. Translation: CASSPGLNLNTEAFF.